The source of this T cell receptor (beta chain) is a study of glioma-infiltrating T cells. This clonotype was counted a single time. What it binds is unknown. Study-level points and caveats: Above-expected tissue-blood divergence occurred in all gliomas, most in low-grade ones. CDR3 overlap between tissue and blood was very small.

The iRepertoire nested amplicon-rescue multiplex PCR amplified TCR alpha and beta CDR3s from RNA. Tissue mRNA or PBMC total RNA, 100-400 ng, went into one-step reverse transcription and amplification. TCRdb processed the multiplex PCR reads anew with MiXCR; each CDR3 protein has one entry. This sample carries 150,000 or so distinct CDR3 sequences, 30% to 40% of them seen once, and the ten largest clones take 15% to 25%. This CDR3 is built from 14 residues. Trimming removed 0 bases at V and 10 bases at J, with 15 bases between. Germline-derived CDR1 and CDR2 are LGHNT and FRNRAP. The chain couples TRBV12-5 to TRBJ1-1; a weak D match, TRBD1 (5 bases). This TCR came from a human donor with low-grade glioma or glioblastoma, undergoing nonglioma brain surgery, or in good health (not recorded which). Sequenced input: glioma tissue, nonneoplastic brain tissue, or PBMCs (not recorded which). CDR3 residues: CASGLVGNLGGAFF. The CDR3 nucleotides read TGTGCTAGTGGTTTGGTAGGGAACCTGGGGGGAGCTTTCTTT. The variable domain in full, completed from reference TRBV12-5 and TRBJ1-1, reads DARVTQTPRHKVTEMGQEVTMRCQPILGHNTVFWYRQTMMQGLELLAYFRNRAPLDDSGMPKDRFSAEMPDATLATLKIQPSEPRDSAVYFCASGLVGNLGGAFFGQGTRLTVV.